Listed below are T cell receptor beta chains from one sample, sequenced in a study of blood T cell repertoires in COVID-19. The data were produced by immunoSEQ multiplex PCR, yet TCRdb's version contains in-frame clones alone and is incomplete. Of about 150,000 clones in the sample, 75% to 90% were seen once. Material: peripheral blood. The receptors shown here come from an older man with acute or convalescent COVID-19. CDR3s include the opening cysteine and the closing phenylalanine or tryptophan. A D gene is named only where the DNA matches it firmly. Clone size is shown for a subset of rows, as once, few, many or a class of expanded clone.

J,size,D,V,CDR3,DNA
TRBJ2-7,.,TRBD2,TRBV5-4,CASSPAGGHVEQYF,TGTGCCAGCAGCCCAGCGGGAGGGCATGTCGAGCAGTACTTC
TRBJ2-2,many,TRBD2,TRBV27,CASSLFGTSMIGELFF,TGTGCCAGCAGTTTGTTCGGGACTAGTATGATCGGGGAGCTGTTTTTT
TRBJ2-5,.,.,TRBV5-1,CASSLAAGAGQETQYF,TGCGCCAGCAGCTTGGCGGCGGGGGCGGGCCAAGAGACCCAGTACTTC
TRBJ2-3,.,.,TRBV19,CASSTRYAGEGDTDTQYF,TGTGCCAGTAGTACCAGATATGCAGGGGAGGGAGACACAGATACGCAGTATTTT
TRBJ2-7,.,TRBD1,TRBV27,CASSFIAPGQGREQYF,TGTGCCAGCAGTTTTATCGCGCCGGGACAGGGAAGGGAGCAGTACTTC
TRBJ2-2,.,TRBD2,TRBV9,CASTPTSVTGELFF,TGTGCCAGCACCCCGACTAGCGTCACCGGGGAGCTGTTTTTT
TRBJ2-1,.,.,TRBV18,CASSPPGSYNEQFF,TGTGCCAGCTCACCACCGGGGAGTTACAATGAGCAGTTCTTC
TRBJ1-5,.,.,TRBV7-9,CASSYGTGGNQPQHF,TGTGCCAGCAGCTATGGGACGGGAGGGAATCAGCCCCAGCATTTT
TRBJ2-3,.,TRBD2,TRBV19,CASSPRGSGTLTDTQYF,TGTGCCAGTAGTCCCCGGGGTAGCGGGACCCTCACAGATACGCAGTATTTT
TRBJ2-3,.,.,TRBV10-3,CAISGSRTTGEDTQYF,TGTGCCATCAGTGGTAGCCGAACCACGGGGGAAGATACGCAGTATTTT
TRBJ2-1,few,.,TRBV19,CASSFRPGASSYNEQFF,TGTGCCAGTAGTTTCAGACCGGGAGCCAGCTCCTACAATGAGCAGTTCTTC
TRBJ2-7,.,.,TRBV6-5,CASSLETEQYF,TGTGCCAGCAGCCTGGAGACCGAGCAGTACTTC
TRBJ2-3,.,TRBD2,TRBV19,CASSFASGGADTQYF,TGTGCCAGTAGTTTTGCTAGCGGGGGGGCAGATACGCAGTATTTT
TRBJ2-1,.,.,TRBV5-1,CASSLEEHVGYNEQFF,TGCGCCAGCAGCTTGGAGGAGCACGTAGGCTACAATGAGCAGTTCTTC
TRBJ2-3,.,.,TRBV19,CASSIQAADTQYF,TGTGCCAGTAGTATCCAGGCAGCAGATACGCAGTATTTT
TRBJ1-1,.,.,TRBV5-4,CASSLAAVMNTEAFF,TGTGCCAGCAGCTTGGCCGCGGTTATGAACACTGAAGCTTTCTTT
TRBJ2-1,.,.,TRBV7-3,CASSARVHNEQFF,TGTGCCAGCAGCGCCAGGGTCCACAATGAGCAGTTCTTC
TRBJ1-1,once,TRBD1,TRBV6-6,CASSYETGVGEAFF,TGTGCCAGCAGTTACGAGACAGGGGTCGGTGAAGCTTTCTTT
TRBJ2-7,.,TRBD1,TRBV3-1/TRBV3-2,CASSQGPGQGFEQYF,TGTGCCAGCAGCCAAGGTCCCGGACAGGGGTTCGAGCAGTACTTC
TRBJ2-3,.,.,TRBV27,CASSPGDRGTDTQYF,TGTGCCAGCAGCCCGGGGGACCGCGGCACAGATACGCAGTATTTT
TRBJ1-2,once,.,TRBV30,CAWRQRGGDGYTF,TGTGCCTGGAGACAGAGGGGAGGGGATGGCTACACCTTC
TRBJ2-7,few,.,TRBV10-1,CASSESGVASYEQYF,TGCGCCAGCAGTGAGTCCGGGGTCGCCTCCTACGAGCAGTACTTC
TRBJ1-4,.,.,TRBV3-1/TRBV3-2,CASSQAATRNEKLFF,TGTGCCAGCAGCCAAGCCGCGACAAGGAATGAAAAACTGTTTTTT
TRBJ2-7,.,.,TRBV3-1/TRBV3-2,CASSQSSHEQYF,TGTGCCAGCAGCCAATCATCCCACGAGCAGTACTTC
TRBJ1-5,.,.,TRBV29-1,CSVAQGRQQPQHF,TGCAGCGTTGCTCAGGGAAGGCAACAGCCCCAGCATTTT
TRBJ2-5,.,TRBD1,TRBV27,CASSSRGPETQYF,TGTGCCAGCAGTTCGAGGGGGCCTGAGACCCAGTACTTC
TRBJ1-2,few,.,TRBV5-1,CASSPGGGSGYTF,TGCGCCAGCAGCCCTGGGGGGGGCAGTGGCTACACCTTC
TRBJ2-3,.,TRBD1,TRBV27,CASSPRDRPTDTQYF,TGTGCCAGCAGCCCCCGGGACAGGCCCACAGATACGCAGTATTTT
TRBJ1-4,few,.,TRBV7-9,CASSPGVANEKLFF,TGTGCCAGCAGTCCAGGGGTAGCTAATGAAAAACTGTTTTTT
TRBJ2-5,.,.,TRBV27,CASSLSWVGRGTQYF,TGTGCCAGCAGTTTATCGTGGGTTGGTCGGGGGACCCAGTACTTC
TRBJ1-1,.,.,TRBV6-5,CAARVLGTEAFF,TGTGCCGCCAGGGTCCTAGGGACTGAAGCTTTCTTT
TRBJ2-7,.,.,TRBV28,CASSPTFYEQYF,TGTGCCAGCAGTCCAACATTCTACGAGCAGTACTTC
TRBJ2-2,.,.,TRBV5-4,CASSETGINTGELFF,TGTGCCAGCAGCGAAACAGGGATAAACACCGGGGAGCTGTTTTTT
TRBJ1-3,.,TRBD1,TRBV29-1,CSVELTGDRNTIYF,TGCAGCGTTGAGCTTACAGGGGACCGAAACACCATATATTTT
TRBJ2-3,few,TRBD1,TRBV12-5,CASGLGQVTDTQYF,TGTGCTAGTGGTCTTGGACAGGTCACAGATACGCAGTATTTT
TRBJ1-5,.,TRBD1,TRBV5-8,CASSLPIGTADQPQHF,TGTGCCAGCAGCTTGCCAATCGGGACAGCGGATCAGCCCCAGCATTTT
TRBJ1-1,.,.,TRBV19,CACRPPGNTEAFF,TGTGCCTGCCGACCTCCGGGGAACACTGAAGCTTTCTTT
TRBJ2-1,.,TRBD2,TRBV24-1,CATSGPPGLAHSYNEQFF,TGTGCCACCAGTGGCCCCCCAGGACTAGCGCACTCCTACAATGAGCAGTTCTTC
TRBJ1-2,.,.,TRBV18,CASSPQGQANYGYTF,TGTGCCAGCTCACCTCAGGGGCAAGCTAACTATGGCTACACCTTC
TRBJ2-7,once,.,TRBV5-1,CASSQGGYEQYF,TGCGCCAGCAGCCAGGGTGGGTACGAGCAGTACTTC
TRBJ2-7,.,TRBD1,TRBV5-1,CASSTEPMDRGEQYF,TGCGCCAGCAGCACAGAACCGATGGACAGGGGAGAGCAGTACTTC
TRBJ2-5,.,TRBD1,TRBV7-6,CASSFSGGQETQYF,TGTGCCAGCAGCTTTTCAGGGGGTCAAGAGACCCAGTACTTC
TRBJ1-1,few,.,TRBV28,CASSFPQPNTEAFF,TGTGCCAGCAGTTTTCCACAACCGAACACTGAAGCTTTCTTT